The rows below give T cell receptor beta chains drawn from one sample of a study of blood T cell repertoires in COVID-19. Generated by immunoSEQ multiplex PCR, the TCRdb table keeps only in-frame clones and is missing some. The sample has about 57,000 clones; less than 80% are singletons. The material sequenced was peripheral blood. These receptor sequences come from a human donor in a cohort sampled during active COVID-19. CDR3s include the opening cysteine and the closing phenylalanine or tryptophan. A D gene is named only where the DNA matches it firmly. Clone size is not always given. Where it is, it says once, few, many or a class for expanded clones.

clone size: once; J gene: TRBJ1-5; D gene: TRBD1; V gene: TRBV5-6; CDR3 DNA: TGTGCCAGCAGTTACGGGACAGGGGGAAATCAGCCCCAGCATTTT; CDR3 protein: CASSYGTGGNQPQHF
clone size: NA; J gene: TRBJ2-7; D gene: NA; V gene: TRBV5-5; CDR3 DNA: TGTGCCAGCAGCTTGGAGACTAGAGGCCTCGAGCAGTACTTC; CDR3 protein: CASSLETRGLEQYF
clone size: NA; J gene: TRBJ2-5; D gene: TRBD2; V gene: TRBV24-1; CDR3 DNA: TGTGCCACCAGTGCCGGGGGGCGGCTAGCGGGCACCCAAGAGACCCAGTACTTC; CDR3 protein: CATSAGGRLAGTQETQYF
clone size: NA; J gene: TRBJ2-1; D gene: TRBD2; V gene: TRBV15; CDR3 DNA: TGTGCCACCAGCAGCAGAGGACTAGCGGGATTCAATGAGCAGTTCTTC; CDR3 protein: CATSSRGLAGFNEQFF
clone size: NA; J gene: TRBJ2-1; D gene: TRBD2; V gene: TRBV10-3; CDR3 DNA: TGTGCCATCAGTGGAGGGCGGGGGGTCTACAATGAGCAGTTCTTC; CDR3 protein: CAISGGRGVYNEQFF
clone size: NA; J gene: TRBJ1-1; D gene: NA; V gene: TRBV6-2/TRBV6-3; CDR3 DNA: TGTGCCAGCAGTGGTCGGGGAAGGAACACTGAAGCTTTCTTT; CDR3 protein: CASSGRGRNTEAFF
clone size: NA; J gene: TRBJ1-5; D gene: NA; V gene: TRBV6-5; CDR3 DNA: TGTGCCAGCAGTCGTCGACAGTCCCGTGAGCCCCAGCATTTT; CDR3 protein: CASSRRQSREPQHF
clone size: once; J gene: TRBJ2-5; D gene: NA; V gene: TRBV9; CDR3 DNA: TGTGCCAGCAGCGTAGAGACGGCAGGTTCAGAGACCCAGTACTTC; CDR3 protein: CASSVETAGSETQYF
clone size: NA; J gene: TRBJ1-6; D gene: NA; V gene: TRBV28; CDR3 DNA: TGTGCCAGCAGTTTCAGGGTTTCAGGATCACCCCTCCACTTT; CDR3 protein: CASSFRVSGSPLHF
clone size: NA; J gene: TRBJ2-7; D gene: NA; V gene: TRBV30; CDR3 DNA: TGTGCCTGGAGTGGGCTGGGCGTAGAGGAGCAGTACTTC; CDR3 protein: CAWSGLGVEEQYF
clone size: NA; J gene: TRBJ1-5; D gene: TRBD1; V gene: TRBV15; CDR3 DNA: TGTGCCACCAGCAGGGGACAGGGGAATCAGCCCCAGCATTTT; CDR3 protein: CATSRGQGNQPQHF
clone size: NA; J gene: TRBJ2-7; D gene: NA; V gene: TRBV19; CDR3 DNA: TGTGCCAGTAGTATCGAACAGTTCTCCTACGAGCAGTACTTC; CDR3 protein: CASSIEQFSYEQYF
clone size: medium-sized; J gene: TRBJ2-7; D gene: TRBD2; V gene: TRBV19; CDR3 DNA: TGTGCCAGTAGTATAGGGGCTAGCGGGAGTTACGAGCAGTACTTC; CDR3 protein: CASSIGASGSYEQYF
clone size: NA; J gene: TRBJ1-1; D gene: NA; V gene: TRBV5-4; CDR3 DNA: TGTGCCAGCAGCTTTGGGGGGAGAGCTTTCTTT; CDR3 protein: CASSFGGRAFF
clone size: NA; J gene: TRBJ1-3; D gene: TRBD1; V gene: TRBV15; CDR3 DNA: TGTGCCACCAGCAGAGCGACAGGGGGCGATTTTGGAAACACCATATATTTT; CDR3 protein: CATSRATGGDFGNTIYF
clone size: NA; J gene: TRBJ2-2; D gene: NA; V gene: TRBV5-8; CDR3 DNA: TGTGCCAGCAGCCGGGGGGCCATTGCGAACACCGGGGAGCTGTTTTTT; CDR3 protein: CASSRGAIANTGELFF
clone size: NA; J gene: TRBJ1-1; D gene: NA; V gene: TRBV30; CDR3 DNA: TGTGCCTGGAATACCGGACAGACGAACACTGAAGCTTTCTTT; CDR3 protein: CAWNTGQTNTEAFF
clone size: few; J gene: TRBJ2-3; D gene: TRBD2; V gene: TRBV6-1; CDR3 DNA: TGTGCCAGCAGTGATGGACTAGCGGGAGGGCCCGATACGCAGTATTTT; CDR3 protein: CASSDGLAGGPDTQYF
clone size: NA; J gene: TRBJ2-3; D gene: TRBD1; V gene: TRBV19; CDR3 DNA: TGTGCCAGTAGCAAGGACAGGGGGCAGGATACGCAGTATTTT; CDR3 protein: CASSKDRGQDTQYF
clone size: once; J gene: TRBJ2-7; D gene: NA; V gene: TRBV2; CDR3 DNA: TGTGCCAGCAGTGACCAGGGGCCAACCTACGAGCAGTACTTC; CDR3 protein: CASSDQGPTYEQYF
clone size: few; J gene: TRBJ2-7; D gene: NA; V gene: TRBV15; CDR3 DNA: TGTGCCACCAGCCCTACAACCAGCGGCGAGCAGTACTTC; CDR3 protein: CATSPTTSGEQYF
clone size: NA; J gene: TRBJ2-1; D gene: TRBD2; V gene: TRBV11-1; CDR3 DNA: TGTGCCAGCAGCTTAGCGCAAAGCGGGAGGTCCTACAATGAGCAGTTCTTC; CDR3 protein: CASSLAQSGRSYNEQFF
clone size: NA; J gene: TRBJ2-7; D gene: NA; V gene: TRBV30; CDR3 DNA: TGTGCCTGGAGTTTGAAGTCGCACAGACAGTACTTC; CDR3 protein: CAWSLKSHRQYF
clone size: NA; J gene: TRBJ1-4; D gene: NA; V gene: TRBV6-5; CDR3 DNA: TGTGCCAGCAAAAAAGGGAGGGATCGGAGTGAAAAACTGTTTTTT; CDR3 protein: CASKKGRDRSEKLFF
clone size: NA; J gene: TRBJ2-1; D gene: NA; V gene: TRBV10-2; CDR3 DNA: TGCGCCAGCAGTGATGGAGGTGCGATGACTCAGTTCTTC; CDR3 protein: CASSDGGAMTQFF
clone size: NA; J gene: TRBJ1-1; D gene: TRBD1; V gene: TRBV6-2/TRBV6-3; CDR3 DNA: TGTGCCAGCAGTCTTCCCGCCAGGGGGTTGACTGAAGCTTTCTTT; CDR3 protein: CASSLPARGLTEAFF
clone size: NA; J gene: TRBJ1-5; D gene: TRBD1; V gene: TRBV7-2; CDR3 DNA: TGTGCCAGCAGCAGCCAGACAGGGTTTCAGCCCCAGCATTTT; CDR3 protein: CASSSQTGFQPQHF
clone size: NA; J gene: TRBJ2-2; D gene: NA; V gene: TRBV5-8; CDR3 DNA: TGTGCCAGCAGCACGCGACAGACTGGGGAGCTGTTTTTT; CDR3 protein: CASSTRQTGELFF
clone size: NA; J gene: TRBJ2-7; D gene: TRBD2; V gene: TRBV4-1; CDR3 DNA: TGCGCCAGCAGTCCTCGACTAGCGGACACCTACGAGCAGTACTTC; CDR3 protein: CASSPRLADTYEQYF
clone size: NA; J gene: TRBJ2-1; D gene: TRBD2; V gene: TRBV5-8; CDR3 DNA: TGTGCCAGCAGTGGGACTAGCGGTTCAACCCATGAGCAGTTCTTC; CDR3 protein: CASSGTSGSTHEQFF
clone size: NA; J gene: TRBJ2-6; D gene: NA; V gene: TRBV24-1; CDR3 DNA: TGTGCCACCAGTGCCTCGTTTTCTGGGGCCAACGTCCTGACTTTC; CDR3 protein: CATSASFSGANVLTF
clone size: NA; J gene: TRBJ1-3; D gene: TRBD1; V gene: TRBV18; CDR3 DNA: TGTGCCAGCTCACCTTTCGGACAGGGAGGGACTGGAAACACCATATATTTT; CDR3 protein: CASSPFGQGGTGNTIYF
clone size: NA; J gene: TRBJ1-6; D gene: NA; V gene: TRBV5-4; CDR3 DNA: TGTGCCAGCAGCTTGCCTCGTTCACCCCTCCACTTT; CDR3 protein: CASSLPRSPLHF
clone size: NA; J gene: TRBJ2-7; D gene: TRBD2; V gene: TRBV15; CDR3 DNA: TGTGCCACCAGTAGAGATCGTTTAGCGGGAGGGATTTCCTACGAGCAGTACTTC; CDR3 protein: CATSRDRLAGGISYEQYF
clone size: once; J gene: TRBJ1-5; D gene: NA; V gene: TRBV11-2; CDR3 DNA: TGTGCCAGCAGCTTAGGCAGGGGCAATCAGCCCCAGCATTTT; CDR3 protein: CASSLGRGNQPQHF
clone size: NA; J gene: TRBJ2-7; D gene: TRBD1; V gene: TRBV18; CDR3 DNA: TGTGCCAGCTCCCCCCGGGACAGCACCCCCTACGAGCAGTACTTC; CDR3 protein: CASSPRDSTPYEQYF
clone size: NA; J gene: TRBJ2-1; D gene: TRBD2; V gene: TRBV7-3; CDR3 DNA: TGTGCCAGCAGCACAGGGACTAGCGGCTACACTGAGCAGTTCTTC; CDR3 protein: CASSTGTSGYTEQFF
clone size: NA; J gene: TRBJ1-1; D gene: NA; V gene: TRBV11-2; CDR3 DNA: TGTGCCAGCAGCTTAGTAAGGGGGTACACTGAAGCTTTCTTT; CDR3 protein: CASSLVRGYTEAFF
clone size: NA; J gene: TRBJ2-1; D gene: TRBD2; V gene: TRBV3-1/TRBV3-2; CDR3 DNA: TGTGCCAGCAGCCAGAATGGACTAGCGGGAGCTTACAATGAGCAGTTCTTC; CDR3 protein: CASSQNGLAGAYNEQFF
clone size: NA; J gene: TRBJ1-3; D gene: TRBD1; V gene: TRBV28; CDR3 DNA: TGTGCCAGCAGTTGGACAGGGGCCGGAAACACCATATATTTT; CDR3 protein: CASSWTGAGNTIYF
clone size: NA; J gene: TRBJ2-1; D gene: NA; V gene: TRBV19; CDR3 DNA: TGTGCCAGTAGTATAGCCGCGGACTCCTACAATGAGCAGTTCTTC; CDR3 protein: CASSIAADSYNEQFF
clone size: NA; J gene: TRBJ2-7; D gene: TRBD2; V gene: TRBV12-5; CDR3 DNA: TGTGCTAGTGGTTTGTATGGACTAGCGGGAGGGCCTTTTCAGTCGACCTACGAGCAGTACTTC; CDR3 protein: CASGLYGLAGGPFQSTYEQYF
clone size: NA; J gene: TRBJ2-1; D gene: NA; V gene: TRBV5-1; CDR3 DNA: TGCGCCAGCAGCTCCGGGACTGGTTACAATGAGCAGTTCTTC; CDR3 protein: CASSSGTGYNEQFF
clone size: NA; J gene: TRBJ1-1; D gene: NA; V gene: TRBV7-8; CDR3 DNA: TGTGCCAGCAGCTCCCGGGACACTACGCCGGAAGCTTTCTTT; CDR3 protein: CASSSRDTTPEAFF
clone size: NA; J gene: TRBJ2-2; D gene: TRBD1; V gene: TRBV5-1; CDR3 DNA: TGCGCCAGCAGCGTGGGACAGGGAAGGGGCGGGGAGCTGTTTTTT; CDR3 protein: CASSVGQGRGGELFF
clone size: NA; J gene: TRBJ2-1; D gene: NA; V gene: TRBV15; CDR3 DNA: TGTGCCACCAGCAGAGATGAAAGGACAACCTCAAGGGTAGTCAATGAGCAGTTCTTC; CDR3 protein: CATSRDERTTSRVVNEQFF
clone size: NA; J gene: TRBJ2-5; D gene: NA; V gene: TRBV7-9; CDR3 DNA: TGTGCCAGCAGACCGACCGGGGGTGGGACCCAGTACTTC; CDR3 protein: CASRPTGGGTQYF
clone size: NA; J gene: TRBJ2-2; D gene: NA; V gene: TRBV14; CDR3 DNA: TGTGCCAGCAGCCCAGGAGGTTACACCGGGGAGCTGTTTTTT; CDR3 protein: CASSPGGYTGELFF
clone size: NA; J gene: TRBJ1-4; D gene: NA; V gene: TRBV6-5; CDR3 DNA: TGTGCCAGCAGCCACGGGAGGACTAATGAAAAACTGTTTTTT; CDR3 protein: CASSHGRTNEKLFF
clone size: NA; J gene: TRBJ2-1; D gene: TRBD2; V gene: TRBV28; CDR3 DNA: TGTGCCAGCAGTCGTCTTAGCGGGGGTTACAATGAGCAGTTCTTC; CDR3 protein: CASSRLSGGYNEQFF
clone size: NA; J gene: TRBJ2-1; D gene: TRBD2; V gene: TRBV5-5; CDR3 DNA: TGTGCCAGCAGCCCCGGAGGAAGCGGGAGGGCCCCAATGGCCAATGAGCAGTTCTTC; CDR3 protein: CASSPGGSGRAPMANEQFF
clone size: NA; J gene: TRBJ2-6; D gene: NA; V gene: TRBV6-5; CDR3 DNA: TGTGCCAGCAGTTACAGAACAGGGGCCAACGTCCTGACTTTC; CDR3 protein: CASSYRTGANVLTF
clone size: few; J gene: TRBJ2-6; D gene: TRBD1; V gene: TRBV28; CDR3 DNA: TGTGCCAGCAGTCCCTTCAGGGGGACTGGGGCCAACGTCCTGACTTTC; CDR3 protein: CASSPFRGTGANVLTF
clone size: NA; J gene: TRBJ1-6; D gene: TRBD1; V gene: TRBV15; CDR3 DNA: TGTGCCACCAGCAGTCGACAGGGCCTGGAGTCACCCCTCCACTTT; CDR3 protein: CATSSRQGLESPLHF
clone size: once; J gene: TRBJ1-6; D gene: NA; V gene: TRBV3-1/TRBV3-2; CDR3 DNA: TGTGCCAGCAGCCAAAATCGGCAGGGAAATTCACCCCTCCACTTT; CDR3 protein: CASSQNRQGNSPLHF
clone size: NA; J gene: TRBJ1-1; D gene: NA; V gene: TRBV20-1; CDR3 DNA: TGCAGTGCTAGAGATTTCGAGTGGGCTTTCTTT; CDR3 protein: CSARDFEWAFF
clone size: NA; J gene: TRBJ2-2; D gene: TRBD1; V gene: TRBV7-3; CDR3 DNA: TGTGCCAGCAGCTGGGACAGGGGAAGGGCGGTCGGGGAGCTGTTTTTT; CDR3 protein: CASSWDRGRAVGELFF